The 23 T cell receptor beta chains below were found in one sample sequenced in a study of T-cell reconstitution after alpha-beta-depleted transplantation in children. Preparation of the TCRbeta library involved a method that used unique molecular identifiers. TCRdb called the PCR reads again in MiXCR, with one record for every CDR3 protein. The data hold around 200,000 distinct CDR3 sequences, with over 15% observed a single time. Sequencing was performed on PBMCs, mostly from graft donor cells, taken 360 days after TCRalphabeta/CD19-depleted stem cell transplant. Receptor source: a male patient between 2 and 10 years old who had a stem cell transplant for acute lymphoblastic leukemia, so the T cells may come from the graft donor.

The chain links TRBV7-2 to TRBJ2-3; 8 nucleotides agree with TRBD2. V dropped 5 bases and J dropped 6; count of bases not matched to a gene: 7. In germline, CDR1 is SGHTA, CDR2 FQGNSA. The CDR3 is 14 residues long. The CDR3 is CASSDRGGLDTQYF. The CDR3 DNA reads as TGTGCCAGCAGCGACCGGGGGGGCTTGGATACGCAGTATTTT.

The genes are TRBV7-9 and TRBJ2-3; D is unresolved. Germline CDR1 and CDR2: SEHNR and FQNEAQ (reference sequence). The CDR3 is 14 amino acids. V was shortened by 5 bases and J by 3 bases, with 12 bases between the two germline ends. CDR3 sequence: CASSRPSYTDTQYF. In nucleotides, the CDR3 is TGTGCCAGCAGCCGCCCCAGTTATACAGATACGCAGTATTTT.

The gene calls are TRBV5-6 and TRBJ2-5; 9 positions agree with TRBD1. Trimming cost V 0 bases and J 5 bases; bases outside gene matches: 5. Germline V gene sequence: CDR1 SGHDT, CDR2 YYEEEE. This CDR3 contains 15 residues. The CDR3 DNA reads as TGTGCCAGCAGCTTGGGGGACAGGGTTCGGGAGACCCAGTACTTC. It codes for CASSLGDRVRETQYF.

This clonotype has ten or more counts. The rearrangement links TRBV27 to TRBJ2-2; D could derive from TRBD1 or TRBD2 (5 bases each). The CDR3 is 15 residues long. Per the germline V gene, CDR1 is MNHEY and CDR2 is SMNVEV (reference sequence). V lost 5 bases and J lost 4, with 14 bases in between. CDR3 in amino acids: CASSASGTVTGELFF. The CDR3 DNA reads TGTGCCAGCAGTGCATCCGGGACCGTCACCGGGGAGCTGTTTTTT.

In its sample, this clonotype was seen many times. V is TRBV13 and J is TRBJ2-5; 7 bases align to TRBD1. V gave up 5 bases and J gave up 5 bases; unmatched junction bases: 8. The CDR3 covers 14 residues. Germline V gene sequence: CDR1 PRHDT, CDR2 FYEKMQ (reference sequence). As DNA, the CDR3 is TGTGCCAGCAGCACGACAGGGACCGAGGAGACCCAGTACTTC. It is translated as CASSTTGTEETQYF.

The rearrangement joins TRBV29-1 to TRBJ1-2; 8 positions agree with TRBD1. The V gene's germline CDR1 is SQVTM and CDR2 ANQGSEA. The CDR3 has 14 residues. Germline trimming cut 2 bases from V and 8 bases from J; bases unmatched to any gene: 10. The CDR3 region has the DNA TGCAGCGTTGAACCCACGGACAGGGTGGGCGGCTACACCTTC. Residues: CSVEPTDRVGGYTF.

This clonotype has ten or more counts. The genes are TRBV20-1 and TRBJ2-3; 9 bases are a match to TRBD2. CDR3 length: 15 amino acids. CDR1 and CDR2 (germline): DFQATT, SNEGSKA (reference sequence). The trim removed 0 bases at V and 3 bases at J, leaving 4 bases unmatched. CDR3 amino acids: CSARDPGLATDTQYF. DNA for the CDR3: TGCAGTGCTAGAGATCCGGGACTAGCAACAGATACGCAGTATTTT.

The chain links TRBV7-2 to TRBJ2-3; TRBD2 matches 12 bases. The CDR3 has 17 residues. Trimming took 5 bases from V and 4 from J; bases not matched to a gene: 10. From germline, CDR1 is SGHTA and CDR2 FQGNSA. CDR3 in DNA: TGTGCCAGCAGCCCATACTCTAGCGGGGGGGCGTCAGATACGCAGTATTTT. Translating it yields CASSPYSSGGASDTQYF.

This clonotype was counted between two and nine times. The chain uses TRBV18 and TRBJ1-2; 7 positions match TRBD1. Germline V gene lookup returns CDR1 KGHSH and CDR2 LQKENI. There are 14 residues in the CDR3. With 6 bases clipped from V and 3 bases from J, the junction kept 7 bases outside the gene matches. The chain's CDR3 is CASSLGTGDYGYTF. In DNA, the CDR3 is TGTGCCAGCTCGCTCGGAACAGGGGACTATGGCTACACCTTC.

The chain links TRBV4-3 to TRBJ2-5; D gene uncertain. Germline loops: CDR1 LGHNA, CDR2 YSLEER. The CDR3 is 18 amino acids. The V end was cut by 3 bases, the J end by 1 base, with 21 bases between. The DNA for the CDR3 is TGCGCCAGCAGCCATCAAATCCAGCCGAGAAACCGCCAAGAGACCCAGTACTTC. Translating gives CASSHQIQPRNRQETQYF.

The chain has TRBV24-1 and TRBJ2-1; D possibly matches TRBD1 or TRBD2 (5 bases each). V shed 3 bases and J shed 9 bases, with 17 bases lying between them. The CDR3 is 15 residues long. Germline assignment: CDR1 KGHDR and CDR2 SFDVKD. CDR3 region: CATSDPGTHGREQFF. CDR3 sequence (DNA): TGTGCCACCAGTGATCCAGGGACCCATGGGCGTGAGCAGTTCTTC.

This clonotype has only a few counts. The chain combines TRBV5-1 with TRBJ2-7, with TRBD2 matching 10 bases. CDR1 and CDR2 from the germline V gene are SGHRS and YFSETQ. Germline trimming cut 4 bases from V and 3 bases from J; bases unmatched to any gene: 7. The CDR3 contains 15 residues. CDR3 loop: CASSASLAGDYEQYF. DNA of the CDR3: TGCGCCAGCAGCGCCTCCCTAGCGGGGGACTACGAGCAGTACTTC.

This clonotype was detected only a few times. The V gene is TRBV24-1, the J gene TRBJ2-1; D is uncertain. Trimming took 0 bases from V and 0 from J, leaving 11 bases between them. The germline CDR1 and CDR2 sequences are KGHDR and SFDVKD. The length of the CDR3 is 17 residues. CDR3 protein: CATSDLPTATSYNEQFF. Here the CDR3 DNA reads TGTGCCACCAGTGATTTGCCGACCGCTACCTCCTACAATGAGCAGTTCTTC.

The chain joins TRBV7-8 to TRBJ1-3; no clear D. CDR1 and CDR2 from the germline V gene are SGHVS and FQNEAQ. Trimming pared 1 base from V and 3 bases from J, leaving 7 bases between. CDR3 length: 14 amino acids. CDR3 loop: CASSLDYGGNTIYF. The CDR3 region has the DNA TGTGCCAGCAGCTTAGATTACGGTGGAAACACCATATATTTT.

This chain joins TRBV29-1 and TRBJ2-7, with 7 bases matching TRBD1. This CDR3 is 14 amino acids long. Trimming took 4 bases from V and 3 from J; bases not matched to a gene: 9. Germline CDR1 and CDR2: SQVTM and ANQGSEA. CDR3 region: CSVVLGQLRYEQYF. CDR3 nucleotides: TGCAGCGTTGTCCTGGGACAGTTACGCTACGAGCAGTACTTC.

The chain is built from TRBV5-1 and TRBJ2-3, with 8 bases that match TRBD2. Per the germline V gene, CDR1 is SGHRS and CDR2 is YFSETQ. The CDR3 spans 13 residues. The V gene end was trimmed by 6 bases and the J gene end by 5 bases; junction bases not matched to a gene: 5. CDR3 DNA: TGCGCCAGCAACAACGGGGGGGGAGATACGCAGTATTTT. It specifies CASNNGGGDTQYF.

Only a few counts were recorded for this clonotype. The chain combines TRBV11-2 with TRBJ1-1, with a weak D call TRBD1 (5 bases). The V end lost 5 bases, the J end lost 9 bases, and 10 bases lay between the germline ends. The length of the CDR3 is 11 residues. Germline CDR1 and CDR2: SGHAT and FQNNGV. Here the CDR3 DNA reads TGTGCCAGCAGCCTCTCGGGACAAGCTTTCTTT. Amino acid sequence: CASSLSGQAFF.

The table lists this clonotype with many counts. The CDR3 spells CSASAQGLPLGYTF. In DNA, the CDR3 is TGCAGTGCTAGCGCCCAGGGGCTGCCTCTAGGCTACACCTTC. V gene TRBV20-1 combines with J gene TRBJ1-2; D perhaps matches TRBD1 (6 bases). The germline CDR1 and CDR2 sequences are DFQATT and SNEGSKA (reference sequence). V was trimmed by 3 bases and J by 8 bases, leaving 19 bases between them. The CDR3 contains 14 residues.

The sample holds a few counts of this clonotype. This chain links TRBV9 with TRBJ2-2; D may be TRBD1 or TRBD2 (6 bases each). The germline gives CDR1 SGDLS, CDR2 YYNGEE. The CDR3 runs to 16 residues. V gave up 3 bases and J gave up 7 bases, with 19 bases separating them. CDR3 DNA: TGTGCCAGCAGCGCGCTTCTGGGGGGCCAGATCGGGGAGCTGTTTTTT. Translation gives CASSALLGGQIGELFF.

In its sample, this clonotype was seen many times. The CDR3 bases are TGCGCCAGCAGCTCTCTCGCCAGGGCCACAGATACGCAGTATTTT. Translating it yields CASSSLARATDTQYF. The chain carries TRBV5-1 and TRBJ2-3; perhaps TRBD1 as D (5 bases). The germline CDR1 and CDR2 sequences are SGHRS and YFSETQ. The CDR3 is 15 residues long. Trimming removed 3 bases from V and 2 bases from J, with 13 bases in between.

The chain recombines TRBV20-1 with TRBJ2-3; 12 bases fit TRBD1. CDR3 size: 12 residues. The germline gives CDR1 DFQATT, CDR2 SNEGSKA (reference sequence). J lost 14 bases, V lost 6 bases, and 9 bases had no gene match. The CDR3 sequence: CSAPGQGALLYF. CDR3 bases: TGCAGTGCCCCGGGACAGGGGGCCCTGTTGTATTTT.

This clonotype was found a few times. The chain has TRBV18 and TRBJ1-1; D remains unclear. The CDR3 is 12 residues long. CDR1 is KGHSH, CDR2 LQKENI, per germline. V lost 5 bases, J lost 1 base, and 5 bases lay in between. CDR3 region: CASSAQNTEAFF. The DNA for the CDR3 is TGTGCCAGCTCAGCCCAGAACACTGAAGCTTTCTTT. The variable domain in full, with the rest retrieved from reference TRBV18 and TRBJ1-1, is NAGVMQNPRHLVRRRGQEARLRCSPMKGHSHVYWYRQLPEEGLKFMVYLQKENIIDESGMPKERFSAEFPKEGPSILRIQQVVRGDSAAYFCASSAQNTEAFFGQGTRLTVV.

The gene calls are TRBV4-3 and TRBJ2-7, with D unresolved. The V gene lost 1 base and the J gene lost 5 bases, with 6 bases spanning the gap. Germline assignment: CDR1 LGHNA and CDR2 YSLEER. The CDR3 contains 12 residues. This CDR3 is CASSQGPDEQYF. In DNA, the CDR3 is TGCGCCAGCAGCCAAGGGCCGGACGAGCAGTACTTC.